This T cell receptor beta chain emerged from a study of CD8+ T cells in alopecia areata. Trimming took off 5 bases at V and 9 bases at J, with 20 bases between the two ends. This CDR3 comprises 16 residues. CDR1 and CDR2 from the germline V gene are SNHLY and FYNNEI. Treatment of the sample: oral pan-JAK inhibitor, 5-10 mg twice daily. TCR sequencing used cDNA made by reverse transcription of extracted RNA. Measured with immunoSEQ multiplex PCR; TCRdb has only the in-frame clones, and not every one. This sample yields roughly 190,000 clones, of which 45% to 65% are seen a single time; 3.3% belongs to the top ten.

This sequence was found in a human donor with alopecia areata. The chain is built from TRBV2 and TRBJ1-6; tentatively, D is TRBD1 (6 bases). The source was CD4+ T cells sorted from blood, collected at week 4, from a patient treated with tofacitinib. CDR3 loop: CASSLYQGQPRSPLHF. In DNA, the CDR3 is TGTGCCAGCAGTCTTTACCAGGGGCAGCCTCGTTCACCCCTCCACTTT. Looking up the rest from reference TRBV2 and TRBJ1-6 gives the full variable domain: EPEVTQTPSHQVTQMGQEVILRCVPISNHLYFYWYRQILGQKVEFLVSFYNNEISEKSEIFDDQFSVERPDGSNFTLKIRSTKLEDSAMYFCASSLYQGQPRSPLHFGNGTRLTVT.